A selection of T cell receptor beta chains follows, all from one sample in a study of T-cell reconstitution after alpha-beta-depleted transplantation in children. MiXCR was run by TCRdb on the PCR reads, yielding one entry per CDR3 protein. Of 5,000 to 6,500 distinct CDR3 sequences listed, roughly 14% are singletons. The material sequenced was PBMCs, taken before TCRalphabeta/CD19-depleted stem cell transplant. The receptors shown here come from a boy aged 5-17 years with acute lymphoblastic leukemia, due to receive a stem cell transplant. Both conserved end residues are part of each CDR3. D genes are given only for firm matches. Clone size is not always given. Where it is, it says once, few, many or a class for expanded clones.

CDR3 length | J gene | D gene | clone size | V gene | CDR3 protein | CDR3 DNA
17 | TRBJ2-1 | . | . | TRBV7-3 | CASSSLGGLGSYNEQFF | TGTGCCAGCAGTTCCCTTGGCGGGTTAGGCTCCTACAATGAGCAGTTCTTC
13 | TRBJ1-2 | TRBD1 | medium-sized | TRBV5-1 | CASSFQGEHGYTF | TGCGCCAGCAGCTTTCAGGGGGAACATGGCTACACCTTC
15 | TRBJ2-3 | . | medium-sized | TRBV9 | CASSEPGSRADTQYF | TGTGCCAGCAGCGAGCCAGGTAGTAGGGCAGATACGCAGTATTTT
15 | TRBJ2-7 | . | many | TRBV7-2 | CASSTPSGVGLEQYF | TGTGCCAGCAGTACACCAAGCGGCGTAGGGCTCGAGCAGTACTTC
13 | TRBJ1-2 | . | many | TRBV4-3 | CASSQDWVRGYTF | TGCGCCAGCAGCCAAGATTGGGTACGGGGCTACACCTTC
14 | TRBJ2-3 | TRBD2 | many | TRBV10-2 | CASSPGLVTDTQYF | TGCGCCAGCAGCCCGGGACTAGTGACAGATACGCAGTATTTT
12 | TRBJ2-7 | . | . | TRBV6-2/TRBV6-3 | CASSRARNEQYF | TGTGCCAGCAGCCGGGCTAGGAATGAGCAGTACTTC
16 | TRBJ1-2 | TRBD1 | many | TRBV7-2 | CASSWRQGGPNYGYTF | TGTGCCAGCAGCTGGCGACAGGGTGGGCCTAACTATGGCTACACCTTC
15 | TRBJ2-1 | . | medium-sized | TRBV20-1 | CSAPARTQAYNEQFF | TGCAGTGCTCCAGCCCGGACCCAGGCCTACAATGAGCAGTTCTTC
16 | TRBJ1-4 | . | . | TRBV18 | CASSASQGPTNEKLFF | TGTGCCAGCTCGGCCTCACAGGGCCCCACTAATGAAAAACTGTTTTTT
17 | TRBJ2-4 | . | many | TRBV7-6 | CASSAGWGSPSKNIQYF | TGTGCCAGCAGTGCAGGCTGGGGCAGCCCATCAAAAAACATTCAGTACTTC
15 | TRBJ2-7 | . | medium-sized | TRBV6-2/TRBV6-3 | CASSTRTAKVGEQYF | TGTGCCAGCAGTACACGGACGGCGAAGGTCGGGGAGCAGTACTTC
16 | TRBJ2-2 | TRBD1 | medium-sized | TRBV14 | CASSQDWTGVAGELFF | TGTGCCAGCAGCCAAGATTGGACAGGGGTGGCCGGGGAGCTGTTTTTT
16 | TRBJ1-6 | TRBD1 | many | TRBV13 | CASSSPGQGNNSPLHF | TGTGCCAGCAGCTCACCGGGACAGGGTAATAATTCACCCCTCCACTTT
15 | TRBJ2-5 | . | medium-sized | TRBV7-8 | CASSLGAAPVETQYF | TGTGCCAGCAGCTTAGGGGCCGCACCGGTGGAGACCCAGTACTTC
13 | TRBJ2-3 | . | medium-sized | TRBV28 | CASNRRGTDTQYF | TGTGCCTCCAACAGGAGGGGCACAGATACGCAGTATTTT
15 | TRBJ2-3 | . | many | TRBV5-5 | CASSLAGVNTDTQYF | TGTGCCAGCAGCTTGGCAGGCGTAAACACAGATACGCAGTATTTT
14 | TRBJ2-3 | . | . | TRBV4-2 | CAMSPRLGSDTQYF | TGTGCCATGAGCCCCCGGCTGGGTTCAGATACGCAGTATTTT
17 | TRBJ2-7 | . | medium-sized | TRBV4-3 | CASSQEAPGHLNYEQYF | TGCGCCAGCAGCCAAGAAGCCCCGGGACACCTAAACTACGAGCAGTACTTC
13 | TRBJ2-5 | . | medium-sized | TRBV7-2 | CASRRGGQETQYF | TGTGCCAGCCGCCGTGGCGGCCAAGAGACCCAGTACTTC
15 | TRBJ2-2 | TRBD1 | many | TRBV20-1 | CSAREQGSDTGELFF | TGCAGTGCCAGAGAACAGGGGTCAGACACCGGGGAGCTGTTTTTT
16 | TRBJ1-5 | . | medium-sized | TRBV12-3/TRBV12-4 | CASRTNKPGGNQPQHF | TGTGCCAGCAGGACTAATAAACCCGGTGGCAATCAGCCCCAGCATTTT
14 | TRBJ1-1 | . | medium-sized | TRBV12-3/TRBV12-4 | CASSFSAGPTEAFF | TGTGCCAGCAGTTTTTCCGCAGGACCCACTGAAGCTTTCTTT
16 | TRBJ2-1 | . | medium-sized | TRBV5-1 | CASSSYSGHSYNEQFF | TGCGCCAGCAGCTCGTACAGCGGGCACTCCTACAATGAGCAGTTCTTC
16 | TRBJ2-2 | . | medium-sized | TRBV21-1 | CASSPAGQGPTGELFF | TGTGCCAGCAGCCCCGCGGGACAGGGCCCCACCGGGGAGCTGTTTTTT
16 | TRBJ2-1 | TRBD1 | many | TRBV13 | CASSFSGQGSYNEQFF | TGTGCCAGCAGCTTCTCCGGACAGGGGTCCTACAATGAGCAGTTCTTC
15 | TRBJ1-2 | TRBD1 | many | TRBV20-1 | CSARVTGDNGYGYTF | TGCAGTGCTAGAGTAACAGGGGATAATGGGTATGGCTACACCTTC
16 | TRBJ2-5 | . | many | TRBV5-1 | CASSVGGSRAQETQYF | TGCGCCAGCAGCGTAGGGGGATCCCGGGCCCAAGAGACCCAGTACTTC
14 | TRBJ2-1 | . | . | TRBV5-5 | CASSLEVGGNEQFF | TGTGCCAGCAGCTTGGAGGTAGGGGGGAATGAGCAGTTCTTC
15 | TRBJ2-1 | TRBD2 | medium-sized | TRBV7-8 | CASSPPSGYNNEQFF | TGTGCCAGCAGCCCTCCTAGCGGGTACAACAATGAGCAGTTCTTC
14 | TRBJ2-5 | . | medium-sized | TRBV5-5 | CASSLPFPEETQYF | TGTGCCAGCAGCTTACCCTTTCCCGAAGAGACCCAGTACTTC
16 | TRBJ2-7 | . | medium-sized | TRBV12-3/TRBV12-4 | CASSSDPPTGSYEQYF | TGTGCCAGCAGTTCCGACCCCCCAACTGGCTCCTACGAGCAGTACTTC
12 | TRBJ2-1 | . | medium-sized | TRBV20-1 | CSARDWSTEQFF | TGCAGTGCTAGAGATTGGAGTACGGAGCAGTTCTTC
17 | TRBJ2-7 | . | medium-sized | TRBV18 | CASSPFIGGGVGYEQYF | TGTGCCAGCTCACCATTTATTGGTGGTGGGGTCGGCTACGAGCAGTACTTC
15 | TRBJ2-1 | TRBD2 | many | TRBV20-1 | CSASRLAAPRWGQFF | TGCAGTGCTTCCCGACTAGCGGCCCCCCGGTGGGGTCAGTTCTTC
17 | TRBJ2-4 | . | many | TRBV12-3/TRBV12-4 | CASSFRGGALAKNIQYF | TGTGCCAGCAGTTTCAGGGGGGGCGCCTTAGCCAAAAACATTCAGTACTTC
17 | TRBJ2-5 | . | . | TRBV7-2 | CASSERGGAGGMETQYF | TGTGCCAGCAGCGAAAGAGGTGGGGCCGGTGGGATGGAGACCCAGTACTTC
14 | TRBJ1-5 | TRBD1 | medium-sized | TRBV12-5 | CASDRGGSNQPQHF | TGTGCTAGTGACAGGGGCGGTAGCAATCAGCCCCAGCATTTT
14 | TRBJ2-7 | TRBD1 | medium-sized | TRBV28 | CASSSTGQGYEQYF | TGTGCCAGCAGTTCTACGGGACAGGGGTACGAGCAGTACTTC
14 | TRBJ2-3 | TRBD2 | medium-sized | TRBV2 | CASNGLAGGDTQYF | TGTGCCAGCAATGGACTAGCGGGAGGCGATACGCAGTATTTT
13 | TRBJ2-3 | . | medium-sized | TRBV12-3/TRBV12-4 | CASSLTRDGTQYF | TGTGCCAGCAGTTTAACTCGGGACGGTACGCAGTATTTT
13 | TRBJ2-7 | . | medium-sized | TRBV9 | CASSVDPGEEQYF | TGTGCCAGCAGCGTAGATCCGGGAGAGGAGCAGTACTTC
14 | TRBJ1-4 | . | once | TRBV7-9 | CAMSTGTPYEKLFF | TGTGCCATGAGCACCGGGACCCCCTATGAAAAACTGTTTTTT
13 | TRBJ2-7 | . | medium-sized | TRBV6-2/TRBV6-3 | CASRPTRWWEQYF | TGTGCCAGCAGACCCACCCGGTGGTGGGAGCAGTACTTC
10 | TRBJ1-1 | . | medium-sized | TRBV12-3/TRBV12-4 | CASRDTEAFF | TGTGCCAGCAGGGACACTGAAGCTTTCTTT
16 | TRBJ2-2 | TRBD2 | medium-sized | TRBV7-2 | CASSPLGTSGAGELFF | TGTGCCAGCAGCCCCTTGGGGACTAGCGGGGCCGGGGAGCTGTTTTTT